This T cell receptor (beta chain) is from a study of blood T cell repertoires in COVID-19. This clone is a singleton in its sample. Clones were sequenced by immunoSEQ multiplex PCR, and TCRdb holds only the in-frame ones, with some missing. Of roughly 60,000 clones detected, approximately 85% appear once; the ten largest clones hold 18%. The clonotype originates from a human donor in a cohort sampled during active COVID-19. Material: peripheral blood.

CDR3 protein: CASSLQANLLYGYTF. The CDR3 DNA reads TGTGCCAGCAGCTTGCAAGCAAACCTACTCTATGGCTACACCTTC. The chain links TRBV5-5 to TRBJ1-2; D unresolved. The CDR3 has 15 residues. Germline loops: CDR1 SGHKS, CDR2 YYEKEE (reference sequence). Deletions cut 1 base from V and 4 bases from J, with 14 bases between.